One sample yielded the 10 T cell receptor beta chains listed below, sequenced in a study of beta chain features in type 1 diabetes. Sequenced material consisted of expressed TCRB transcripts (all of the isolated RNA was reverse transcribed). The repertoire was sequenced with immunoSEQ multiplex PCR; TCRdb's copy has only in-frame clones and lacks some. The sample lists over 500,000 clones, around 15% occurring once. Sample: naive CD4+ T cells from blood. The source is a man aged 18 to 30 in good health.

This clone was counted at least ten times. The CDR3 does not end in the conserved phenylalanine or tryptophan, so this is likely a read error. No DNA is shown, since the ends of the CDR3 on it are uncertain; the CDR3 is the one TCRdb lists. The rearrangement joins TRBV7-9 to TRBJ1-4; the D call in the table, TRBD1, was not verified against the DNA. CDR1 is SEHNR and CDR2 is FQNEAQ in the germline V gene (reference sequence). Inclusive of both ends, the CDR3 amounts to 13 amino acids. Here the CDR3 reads CASSLAPAGPIRV.

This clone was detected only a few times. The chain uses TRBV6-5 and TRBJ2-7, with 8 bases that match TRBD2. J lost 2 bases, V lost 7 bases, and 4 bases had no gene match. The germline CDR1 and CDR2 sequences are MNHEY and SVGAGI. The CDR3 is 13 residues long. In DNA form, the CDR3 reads TGTGCCAGCAAGCGGGGGACTGCCTACGAGCAGTACTTC. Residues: CASKRGTAYEQYF.

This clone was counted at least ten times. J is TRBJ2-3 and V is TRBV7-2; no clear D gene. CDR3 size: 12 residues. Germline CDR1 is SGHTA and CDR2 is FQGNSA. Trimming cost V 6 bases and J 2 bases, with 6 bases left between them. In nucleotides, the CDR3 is TGTGCCAGCAGGAGAATCACAGATACGCAGTATTTT. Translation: CASRRITDTQYF.

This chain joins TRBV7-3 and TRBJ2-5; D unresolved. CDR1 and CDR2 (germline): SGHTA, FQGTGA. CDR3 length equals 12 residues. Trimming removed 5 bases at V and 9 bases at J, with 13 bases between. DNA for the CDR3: TGTGCCAGCAGCAGTTTACCGAGAGCCCAGTACTTC. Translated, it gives CASSSLPRAQYF.

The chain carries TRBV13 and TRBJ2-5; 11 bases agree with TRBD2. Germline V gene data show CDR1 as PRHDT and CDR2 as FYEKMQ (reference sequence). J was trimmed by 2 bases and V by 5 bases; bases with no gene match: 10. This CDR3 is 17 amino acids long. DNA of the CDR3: TGTGCCAGCAGCACATACGCCGGGACTAGCGGACAAGAGACCCAGTACTTC. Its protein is CASSTYAGTSGQETQYF.

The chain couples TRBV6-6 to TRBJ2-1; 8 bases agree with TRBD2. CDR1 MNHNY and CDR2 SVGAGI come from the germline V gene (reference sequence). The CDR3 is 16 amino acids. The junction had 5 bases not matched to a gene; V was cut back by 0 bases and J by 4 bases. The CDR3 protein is CASSYSTGTSYNEQFF. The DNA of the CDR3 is TGTGCCAGCAGTTACTCCACCGGGACTAGTTACAATGAGCAGTTCTTC.

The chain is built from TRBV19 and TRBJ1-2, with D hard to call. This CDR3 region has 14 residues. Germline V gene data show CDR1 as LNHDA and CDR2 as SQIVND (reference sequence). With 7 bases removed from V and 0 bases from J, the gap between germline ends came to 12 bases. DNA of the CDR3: TGTGCCAGTACCGGGATTAAAGCTAACTATGGCTACACCTTC. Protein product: CASTGIKANYGYTF. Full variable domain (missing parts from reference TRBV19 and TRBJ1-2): DGGITQSPKYLFRKEGQNVTLSCEQNLNHDAMYWYRQDPGQGLRLIYYSQIVNDFQKGDIAEGYSVSREKKESFPLTVTSAQKNPTAFYLCASTGIKANYGYTFGSGTRLTVV.

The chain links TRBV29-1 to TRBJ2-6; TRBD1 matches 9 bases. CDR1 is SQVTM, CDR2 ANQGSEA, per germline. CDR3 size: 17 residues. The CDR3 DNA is TGCAGTGCCCGGGACAGGGTGCCCCGGTCTGGGGCCAACGTCCTGACTTTC. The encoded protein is CSARDRVPRSGANVLTF.

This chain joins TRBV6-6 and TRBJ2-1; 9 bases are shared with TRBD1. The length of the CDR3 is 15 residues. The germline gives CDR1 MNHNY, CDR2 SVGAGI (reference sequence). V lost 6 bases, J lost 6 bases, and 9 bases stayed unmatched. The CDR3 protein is CASSHPGQGSNEQFF. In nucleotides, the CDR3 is TGTGCCAGCAGCCACCCGGGACAGGGTTCCAATGAGCAGTTCTTC.

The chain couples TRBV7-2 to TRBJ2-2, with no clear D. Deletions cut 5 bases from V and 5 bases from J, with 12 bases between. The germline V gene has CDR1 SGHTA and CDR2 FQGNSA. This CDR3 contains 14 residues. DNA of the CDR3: TGTGCCAGCAGCAAAGTCTTGCCTACCGGGGAGCTGTTTTTT. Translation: CASSKVLPTGELFF.